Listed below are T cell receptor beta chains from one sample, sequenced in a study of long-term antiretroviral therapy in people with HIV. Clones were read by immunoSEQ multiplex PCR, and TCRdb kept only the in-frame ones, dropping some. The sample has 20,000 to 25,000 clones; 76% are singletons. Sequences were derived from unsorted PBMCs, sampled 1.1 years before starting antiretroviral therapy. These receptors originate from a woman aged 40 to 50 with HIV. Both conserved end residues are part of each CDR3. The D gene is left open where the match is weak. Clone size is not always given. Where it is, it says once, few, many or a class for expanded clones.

CDR3: CASSLVGGPGQETQYF
DNA: TGCGCCAGCAGCTTGGTAGGGGGGCCGGGACAAGAGACCCAGTACTTC
J: TRBJ2-5
V: TRBV5-1
D: .
size: .

CDR3: CASSAGTGGYEQYF
DNA: TGTGCCAGCAGCGCCGGGACAGGGGGCTACGAGCAGTACTTC
J: TRBJ2-7
V: TRBV9
D: TRBD1
size: .

CDR3: CASSQVFRGAQYF
DNA: TGTGCCAGCAGCCAAGTGTTCAGAGGTGCGCAGTACTTC
J: TRBJ2-7
V: TRBV14
D: .
size: few

CDR3: CASSPVGDEETQYF
DNA: TGTGCCAGCAGCCCCGTTGGAGACGAGGAGACCCAGTACTTC
J: TRBJ2-5
V: TRBV7-8
D: .
size: .

CDR3: CASSTLAGDEQFF
DNA: TGTGCCAGTAGTACCCTCGCCGGGGATGAGCAGTTCTTC
J: TRBJ2-1
V: TRBV19
D: .
size: .

CDR3: CASSLEGGDSYNEQFF
DNA: TGTGCCAGCAGCTTGGAAGGGGGGGACTCCTACAATGAGCAGTTCTTC
J: TRBJ2-1
V: TRBV5-6
D: .
size: .

CDR3: CASSSPWGRGSGNEQFF
DNA: TGTGCCAGCAGCTCGCCGTGGGGGCGGGGGTCCGGCAATGAGCAGTTCTTC
J: TRBJ2-1
V: TRBV7-9
D: .
size: .

CDR3: CASSLMGGVPDEQYF
DNA: TGTGCCAGCAGTTTAATGGGCGGGGTCCCCGACGAGCAGTACTTC
J: TRBJ2-7
V: TRBV27
D: .
size: .

CDR3: CASSLAGAGTGELFF
DNA: TGTGCCAGCAGCCTAGCGGGAGCGGGCACCGGGGAGCTGTTTTTT
J: TRBJ2-2
V: TRBV11-3
D: TRBD2
size: .

CDR3: CASSPLPNTGELFF
DNA: TGTGCCAGCAGCCCATTACCGAACACCGGGGAGCTGTTTTTT
J: TRBJ2-2
V: TRBV7-2
D: .
size: .

CDR3: CASSLTSDEQFF
DNA: TGTGCCAGCAGCCTTACTAGCGATGAGCAGTTCTTC
J: TRBJ2-1
V: TRBV11-3
D: TRBD2
size: .

CDR3: CASNPVDYGYTF
DNA: TGTGCCAGCAACCCGGTCGACTATGGCTACACCTTC
J: TRBJ1-2
V: TRBV7-9
D: .
size: few

CDR3: CASKIRDRGSYGYTF
DNA: TGTGCCAGCAAGATCCGGGACAGGGGTTCATATGGCTACACCTTC
J: TRBJ1-2
V: TRBV28
D: TRBD1
size: .

CDR3: CASGLDRGPSGNTIYF
DNA: TGTGCTAGTGGTTTGGACAGGGGGCCCTCTGGAAACACCATATATTTT
J: TRBJ1-3
V: TRBV12-5
D: TRBD1
size: .

CDR3: CASSIRRGGTDTQYF
DNA: TGTGCCAGTAGTATACGGAGGGGTGGCACAGATACGCAGTATTTT
J: TRBJ2-3
V: TRBV19
D: .
size: once

CDR3: CASSYSQGSTDTQYF
DNA: TGTGCCAGCAGTTACTCGCAGGGGAGCACAGATACGCAGTATTTT
J: TRBJ2-3
V: TRBV6-5
D: .
size: .

CDR3: CASSPGLAGAGEQFF
DNA: TGTGCCAGCTCACCCGGACTAGCGGGAGCGGGTGAGCAGTTCTTC
J: TRBJ2-1
V: TRBV18
D: TRBD2
size: .

CDR3: CASSLSRQGRETQYF
DNA: TGTGCCAGCAGCTTATCCCGACAGGGGCGAGAGACCCAGTACTTC
J: TRBJ2-5
V: TRBV7-9
D: TRBD1
size: .

CDR3: CASSDRDRNTIYF
DNA: TGTGCCAGCAGTGACCGGGACCGAAACACCATATATTTT
J: TRBJ1-3
V: TRBV6-1
D: .
size: .

CDR3: CASSSKSTSGSTDTQYF
DNA: TGTGCCAGCAGCTCTAAAAGTACTAGCGGTAGCACAGATACGCAGTATTTT
J: TRBJ2-3
V: TRBV14
D: TRBD2
size: .

CDR3: CSVGQGMSNQPQHF
DNA: TGCAGCGTGGGACAGGGCATGAGCAATCAGCCCCAGCATTTT
J: TRBJ1-5
V: TRBV29-1
D: TRBD1
size: .

CDR3: CASGPHTGELFF
DNA: TGTGCCAGCGGACCCCATACCGGGGAGCTGTTTTTT
J: TRBJ2-2
V: TRBV11-3
D: .
size: .

CDR3: CASSVGEWGQNTEAFF
DNA: TGTGCCAGCAGCGTAGGTGAGTGGGGGCAGAACACTGAAGCTTTCTTT
J: TRBJ1-1
V: TRBV9
D: .
size: .